These 4 T cell receptor beta chains were sequenced from one sample in a study of radiation and T cells in renal cell carcinoma. The assay was immunoSEQ multiplex PCR, and TCRdb's table has in-frame clones only and misses some. The sample contains about 43,000 clones, about 82% of which appear only once. Time point here: blood 4 weeks post-SBRT, at nephrectomy. Treatment of the sample: 15 Gy SBRT to primary tumor, nephrectomy 4 weeks later. The specimen comprised blood, sampled from a patient whose treatment included radiotherapy and nephrectomy. Receptors were obtained from a woman in her 70s with renal cell carcinoma.

This clone was picked up a small number of times. The gene calls are TRBV9 and TRBJ2-5; D is unresolved. V gave up 1 base and J gave up 5 bases, with 9 bases separating them. The germline V gene has CDR1 SGDLS and CDR2 YYNGEE. The CDR3 spans 13 residues. The CDR3 DNA follows: TGTGCCAGCAGCGTATGGGATGGGGAGACCCAGTACTTC. This codes for CASSVWDGETQYF.

This chain links TRBV6-5 with TRBJ2-2; perhaps D is TRBD1 or TRBD2 (5 bases each). The germline V gene has CDR1 MNHEY and CDR2 SVGAGI. V was cut by 2 bases and J by 5 bases, with 12 bases left in between. There are 15 residues in the CDR3. DNA of the CDR3: TGTGCCAGCAGTTACCACGGGGCAGAGACCGGGGAGCTGTTTTTT. It encodes CASSYHGAETGELFF.

The chain links TRBV6-5 to TRBJ1-2; a possible D gene is TRBD1 (6 bases). The CDR3 has 15 amino acids. Germline CDR1 and CDR2: MNHEY and SVGAGI. V gave up 0 bases and J gave up 6 bases, with 14 bases separating them. CDR3 sequence: CASSYSGGLGDGYTF. The CDR3, as DNA: TGTGCCAGCAGTTACTCGGGGGGGCTAGGGGATGGCTACACCTTC.

This rearrangement joins TRBV11-2 to TRBJ2-1; the match to TRBD2 covers 7 bases. CDR3 size: 13 residues. Germline V lookup: CDR1 SGHAT, CDR2 FQNNGV. Losses at the gene ends were 3 bases for V and 9 bases for J; bases not matched to a gene: 5. The CDR3 DNA follows: TGTGCCAGCAGCTTGGGGAGGGCCACTGAGCAGTTCTTC. It translates to CASSLGRATEQFF.